The present T cell receptor beta chain was sequenced within a study of Ad26.COV2.S vaccination and SARS-CoV-2 variants. With regard to this clone: The antigen is unknown.

The V and J ends lost 6 bases and 4 bases respectively, with 12 bases between them. CDR3 length equals 13 residues. Germline values: CDR1 SGHTA, CDR2 FQGNSA. Method: immunoSEQ multiplex PCR; TCRdb's copy keeps in-frame clones and lacks some. This sample has around 350,000 clones; 92% occur once, and the top ten carry about 3.9%. Study conclusions and caveats: Researchers cautioned that TCR breadth and depth analyses may have underestimated total T cell responses. Relative to placebo recipients, vaccine recipients exhibited elevated spike-specific TCR breadth.

Here the sequenced sample was peripheral blood, taken after recovery from COVID-19. This sequence joins TRBV7-2 and TRBJ1-2, with a tentative D call TRBD1 (6 bases). This receptor was identified in a human donor who had recovered from COVID-19. This CDR3 is CASRPQGRYGYTF. CDR3 nucleotide sequence: TGTGCCAGCAGACCACAGGGCCGCTATGGCTACACCTTC.